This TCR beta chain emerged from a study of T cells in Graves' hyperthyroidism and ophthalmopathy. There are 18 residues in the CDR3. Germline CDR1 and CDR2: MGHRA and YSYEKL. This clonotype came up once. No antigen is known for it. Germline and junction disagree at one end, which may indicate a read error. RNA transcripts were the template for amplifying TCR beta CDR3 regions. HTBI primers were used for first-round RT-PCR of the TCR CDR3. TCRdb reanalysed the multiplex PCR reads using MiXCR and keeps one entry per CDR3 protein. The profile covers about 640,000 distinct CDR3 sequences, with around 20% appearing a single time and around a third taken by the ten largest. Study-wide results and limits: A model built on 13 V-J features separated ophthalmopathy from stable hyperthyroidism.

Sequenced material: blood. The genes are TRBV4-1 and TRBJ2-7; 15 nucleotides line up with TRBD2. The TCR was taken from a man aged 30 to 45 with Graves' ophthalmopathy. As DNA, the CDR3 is TGTGCCAGCAGCCTCCGGGGACTAGCGGGAGGCACAGCCTACGAGCAGTACTTC. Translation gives CASSLRGLAGGTAYEQYF.